A single sample is the source of the 28 T cell receptor beta chains below, sequenced in a study of T cell responses to AZD1222 COVID-19 vaccine. Sequencing used immunoSEQ multiplex PCR; TCRdb keeps in-frame clones, though not all of them. Altogether 150,000 or so clones are present, approximately 90% being singletons, with the ten largest covering approximately 1.5%. The sequences come from peripheral blood, collected on day 0 of AZD1222 vaccination. The receptors were gathered from an adult in good health.

This chain links TRBV7-9 with TRBJ1-4; D unresolved. The germline V and J ends were trimmed by 2 bases and 3 bases, with 10 bases remaining between them. The CDR3 has 15 amino acids. Germline-derived CDR1 and CDR2 are SEHNR and FQNEAQ (reference sequence). The CDR3 DNA reads as TGTGCCAGCAGCTTATCGGTTCGCCCTAATGAAAAACTGTTTTTT. The encoded protein is CASSLSVRPNEKLFF.

This chain connects TRBV28 to TRBJ2-1; 8 bases fit TRBD2. V dropped 7 bases and J dropped 5; count of bases not matched to a gene: 10. The CDR3 consists of 15 residues. CDR1 and CDR2 from the germline V gene are MDHEN and SYDVKM. CDR3 sequence (DNA): TGTGCCAGCATGCCTATGGTAGCGGGGCACAATGAGCAGTTCTTC. This gives the protein CASMPMVAGHNEQFF.

This sequence joins TRBV19 and TRBJ2-3; D is uncertain. The V and J ends lost 6 bases and 4 bases respectively, with 11 bases between them. Germline V lookup: CDR1 LNHDA, CDR2 SQIVND (reference sequence). This CDR3 has 13 residues. The CDR3 loop is CASRWGSADTQYF. The CDR3 DNA reads as TGTGCCAGTAGGTGGGGAAGTGCAGATACGCAGTATTTT.

The chain is built from TRBV5-5 and TRBJ1-1; 8 bases are a match to TRBD1. The germline CDR1 and CDR2 sequences are SGHKS and YYEKEE (reference sequence). With V trimmed by 1 base and J by 5 bases, 4 bases remained unmatched. This CDR3 is built from 14 residues. The CDR3 DNA reads TGTGCCAGCAGCTTGCAGGGGGCAGGAACTGAAGCTTTCTTT. This gives the protein CASSLQGAGTEAFF.

The rearrangement joins TRBV28 to TRBJ1-5; 9 positions match TRBD1. J gave up 5 bases and V 7 bases, and 6 bases lay outside the gene matches. The CDR3 is 14 amino acids. Germline V gives CDR1 MDHEN, CDR2 SYDVKM. CDR3 in DNA: TGTGCCAGCATTACGGGACAGGGTTATCAGCCCCAGCATTTT. Translating it yields CASITGQGYQPQHF.

The CDR3 here is CASNTGTNNSPLHF. The CDR3 DNA sequence: TGTGCCAGCAACACCGGGACAAATAATTCACCCCTCCACTTT. The chain combines TRBV11-2 with TRBJ1-6; D might be TRBD1 (6 bases). CDR1 is SGHAT and CDR2 is FQNNGV in the germline V gene. V was clipped by 7 bases and J by 5 bases, with 12 bases between them. The CDR3 loop spans 14 amino acids.

As to this clone: Sequence at one end of the junction differs from germline and may be a read error. V is TRBV28 and J is TRBJ1-2; D is ambiguous. Per the germline V gene, CDR1 is MDHEN and CDR2 is SYDVKM. This CDR3 is built from 10 residues. This CDR3 reads CASGLDGYTF. The CDR3 nucleotides are TGTGCCAGCGGTTTAGATGGCTACACCTTC.

This clone has just a few counts. The chain links TRBV7-2 to TRBJ2-7; D call uncertain. The CDR3 has 15 amino acids. The ends were cut back, 1 base at V and 2 bases at J, with 12 bases in the middle. CDR1 and CDR2 (germline): SGHTA, FQGNSA. The CDR3 nucleotides read TGTGCCAGCAGCTTAGACCCTAATTCTGCCTACGAGCAGTACTTC. This sequence encodes CASSLDPNSAYEQYF.

The rearrangement joins TRBV6-6 to TRBJ1-6, with 9 bases matching TRBD1. The CDR3 length is 18 residues. After removal of 6 bases from V and 5 bases from J, the junction contained 14 bases not matched to a gene. Germline V lookup: CDR1 MNHNY, CDR2 SVGAGI (reference sequence). The CDR3: CASSLAGTGTGNNSPLHF. The CDR3 region has the DNA TGTGCCAGCAGCCTCGCCGGGACAGGGACGGGGAATAATTCACCCCTCCACTTT.

The V gene is TRBV25-1, the J gene TRBJ1-1, with unresolved D. Germline CDR1 reads MGHDK; CDR2 reads SYGVNS. V was trimmed by 5 bases and J by 3 bases, leaving 10 bases between them. This CDR3 has 13 amino acids. The CDR3 region is CASSRLGDTEAFF. CDR3 nucleotides: TGTGCCAGCAGTCGGTTGGGCGACACTGAAGCTTTCTTT.

The chain recombines TRBV24-1 with TRBJ2-7, with TRBD2 matching over 8 bases. From germline, CDR1 is KGHDR and CDR2 SFDVKD. V dropped 5 bases and J dropped 3; count of bases not matched to a gene: 5. This CDR3 is built from 14 residues. This CDR3 reads CATSGSGGNYEQYF. CDR3 nucleotides: TGTGCCACCAGTGGCAGCGGGGGAAACTACGAGCAGTACTTC.

This chain joins TRBV4-1 and TRBJ2-2; 13 bases are shared with TRBD2. The junction had 10 bases not matched to a gene; V was cut back by 3 bases and J by 3 bases. This CDR3 comprises 19 residues. In germline, CDR1 is MGHRA, CDR2 YSYEKL. CDR3 sequence reads: CASSHLRTSGGVDTGELFF. CDR3 bases: TGCGCCAGCAGCCACCTCCGAACTAGCGGGGGGGTCGACACCGGGGAGCTGTTTTTT.

This chain connects TRBV6-5 to TRBJ1-1, with D unresolved. V lost 2 bases and J 7 bases, leaving 14 bases between the germline ends. The germline V gene encodes CDR1 MNHEY and CDR2 SVGAGI. The CDR3 consists of 14 residues. Written as DNA, the CDR3 is TGTGCCAGCAGTTACGGCCGGGGTAGGAATGAAGCTTTCTTT. This gives the protein CASSYGRGRNEAFF.

The chain uses TRBV28 and TRBJ1-6; TRBD1 matches at 9 bases. The CDR3 contains 15 residues. J lost 7 bases, V lost 5 bases, and 6 bases had no gene match. Germline CDR1 MDHEN, CDR2 SYDVKM. CDR3 protein: CASSEPTGGNSPLHF. The CDR3 nucleotides are TGTGCCAGCAGTGAACCGACAGGGGGGAATTCACCCCTCCACTTT.

The chain uses TRBV27 and TRBJ2-1; 12 bases are shared with TRBD2. V shed 8 bases and J 7 bases; nucleotides not matched to a gene: 15. The CDR3 consists of 17 residues. From germline, CDR1 is MNHEY and CDR2 SMNVEV (reference sequence). This chain's CDR3 is CASGVGGGLAGKNEQFF. CDR3 in DNA: TGTGCCAGCGGGGTTGGGGGCGGACTAGCGGGGAAAAATGAGCAGTTCTTC.

J is TRBJ2-4 and V is TRBV4-1; D may be TRBD2 (5 bases). Germline V CDR1 and CDR2: MGHRA, YSYEKL. The CDR3 consists of 15 residues. V lost 4 bases and J 2 bases, leaving 12 bases between the germline ends. Written as DNA, the CDR3 is TGCGCCAGCAGCCCCGGGAAGGTTTCCAAAAACATTCAGTACTTC. Translation gives CASSPGKVSKNIQYF.

This clone has more than one count but fewer than ten. The rearrangement links TRBV30 to TRBJ2-6; D is tentatively TRBD1 or TRBD2 (5 bases each). The V gene lost 0 bases and the J gene lost 0 bases, with 9 bases spanning the gap. The germline CDR1 and CDR2 sequences are GTSNPN and SVGIG (reference sequence). This CDR3 region has 16 residues. Here the CDR3 reads CAWSVGTSSGANVLTF. CDR3 in DNA: TGTGCCTGGAGTGTAGGGACGAGCTCTGGGGCCAACGTCCTGACTTTC.

For the CDR3, the DNA is TGTGCCAGCAGGGAGACATATAACACTGAAGCTTTCTTT. It specifies CASRETYNTEAFF. The chain links TRBV6-5 to TRBJ1-1; D is undetermined. Germline V gene data show CDR1 as MNHEY and CDR2 as SVGAGI. The CDR3 has 13 residues. V lost 6 bases and J lost 2, with 10 bases in between.

This clone was seen once. The sample holds other DNA sequences that translate to the same CDR3. V gene TRBV5-1 combines with J gene TRBJ2-1; no firm D call. The CDR3 is 14 residues long. The V gene lost 2 bases and the J gene lost 4 bases, with 10 bases spanning the gap. In germline, CDR1 is SGHRS, CDR2 YFSETQ. The chain's CDR3 is CASSLGGEYNEQFF. Here the CDR3 DNA reads TGCGCCAGCAGCTTAGGTGGGGAATACAATGAGCAGTTCTTC.

V is TRBV3-1 (or the pseudogene TRBV3-2) and J is TRBJ1-4; D uncertain. Trimming stripped 1 base from V and 0 bases from J, with 15 bases between. Germline V CDR1 and CDR2: LGHDT, YNNKEL (reference sequence). The CDR3 has 18 residues. CDR3 coding DNA: TGTGCCAGCAGCCAAGTCGCCTTTCTGGCTACAACTAATGAAAAACTGTTTTTT. This translates into CASSQVAFLATTNEKLFF.

The V call is TRBV6-5, the J call TRBJ1-2, with unresolved D. Deletions cut 7 bases from V and 1 base from J, with 16 bases between. Germline V gives CDR1 MNHEY, CDR2 SVGAGI. This CDR3 has 15 amino acids. CDR3 amino acids: CASIGSFGLNYGYTF. CDR3 sequence (DNA): TGTGCCAGCATCGGGTCATTCGGTCTTAACTATGGCTACACCTTC.

The chain uses TRBV4-1 and TRBJ2-3, with D unclear. Germline CDR1 is MGHRA and CDR2 is YSYEKL. CDR3 length: 13 amino acids. Trimming removed 8 bases at V and 4 bases at J, with 13 bases between. The CDR3: CASGERSSDTQYF. DNA for the CDR3: TGCGCCAGCGGGGAACGAAGTTCAGATACGCAGTATTTT.

This chain links TRBV5-8 with TRBJ1-1; possible D gene TRBD1, 5 bases. V gave up 1 base and J gave up 0 bases, with 16 bases separating them. CDR1 and CDR2 from the germline V gene are SGHTS and YDEGEE. The CDR3 extends over 17 amino acids. The CDR3 spells CASSLFRGASVNTEAFF. CDR3 sequence (DNA): TGTGCCAGCAGCTTGTTCCGGGGCGCGAGTGTGAACACTGAAGCTTTCTTT.

The CDR3 DNA sequence: TGTGCCAGTAGGCCAGACAGTATTGGAAACACCATATATTTT. This encodes CASRPDSIGNTIYF. The chain combines TRBV19 with TRBJ1-3, with D tentatively TRBD1 (5 bases). With 6 bases removed from V and 3 bases from J, the gap between germline ends came to 12 bases. Germline values: CDR1 LNHDA, CDR2 SQIVND (reference sequence). The CDR3 loop spans 14 amino acids.

The rearrangement uses TRBV28 and TRBJ1-5, with D possibly matching TRBD1 (5 bases). The CDR3 is 16 residues long. Per the germline V gene, CDR1 is MDHEN and CDR2 is SYDVKM. V lost 7 bases and J 3 bases, leaving 19 bases between the germline ends. CDR3: CASTPWEGKYNQPQHF. CDR3 sequence (DNA): TGTGCCAGCACCCCCTGGGAGGGGAAGTACAATCAGCCCCAGCATTTT.

The rearrangement uses TRBV15 and TRBJ2-5; the D gene is possibly TRBD2 (5 bases). The ends were cut back, 0 bases at V and 5 bases at J, with 13 bases in the middle. The CDR3 runs to 15 residues. CDR1 LNHNV and CDR2 YYDKDF come from the germline V gene (reference sequence). CDR3 sequence reads: CATSREWSGGETQYF. The DNA of the CDR3 is TGTGCCACCAGCAGAGAGTGGTCGGGCGGGGAGACCCAGTACTTC.

This clone was seen a handful of times. The V gene is TRBV24-1, the J gene TRBJ1-4; D unresolved. The CDR3 totals 16 residues. V shed 3 bases and J shed 8 bases, with 18 bases lying between them. CDR1 KGHDR and CDR2 SFDVKD come from the germline V gene. The CDR3 coding sequence is TGTGCCACCAGTGATACACATCTCTCGGCGGGCGAAAAACTGTTTTTT. Protein: CATSDTHLSAGEKLFF.

This chain uses TRBV11-2 with TRBJ2-7, with D unclear. The V gene lost 0 bases and the J gene lost 3 bases, with 12 bases spanning the gap. The CDR3 is made up of 15 amino acids. Germline V lookup: CDR1 SGHAT, CDR2 FQNNGV. Here the CDR3 DNA reads TGTGCCAGCAGCTTAGATGCCAGGATAGACTACGAGCAGTACTTC. Its protein is CASSLDARIDYEQYF.